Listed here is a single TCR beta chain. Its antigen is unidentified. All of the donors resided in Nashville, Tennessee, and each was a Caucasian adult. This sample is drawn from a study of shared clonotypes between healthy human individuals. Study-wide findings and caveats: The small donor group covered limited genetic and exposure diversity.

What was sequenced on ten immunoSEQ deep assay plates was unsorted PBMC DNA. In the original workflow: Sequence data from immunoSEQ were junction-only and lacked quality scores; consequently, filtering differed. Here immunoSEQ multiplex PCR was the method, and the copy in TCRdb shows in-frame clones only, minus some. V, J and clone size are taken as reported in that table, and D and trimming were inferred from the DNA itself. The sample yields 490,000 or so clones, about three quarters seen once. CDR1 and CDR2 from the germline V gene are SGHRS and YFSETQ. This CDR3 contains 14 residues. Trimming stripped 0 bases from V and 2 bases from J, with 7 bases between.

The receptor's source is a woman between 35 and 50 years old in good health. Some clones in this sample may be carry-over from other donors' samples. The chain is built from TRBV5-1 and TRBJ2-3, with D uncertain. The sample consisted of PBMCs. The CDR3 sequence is CASSLVVNTDTQYF. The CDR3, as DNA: TGCGCCAGCAGCTTGGTCGTAAACACAGATACGCAGTATTTT.